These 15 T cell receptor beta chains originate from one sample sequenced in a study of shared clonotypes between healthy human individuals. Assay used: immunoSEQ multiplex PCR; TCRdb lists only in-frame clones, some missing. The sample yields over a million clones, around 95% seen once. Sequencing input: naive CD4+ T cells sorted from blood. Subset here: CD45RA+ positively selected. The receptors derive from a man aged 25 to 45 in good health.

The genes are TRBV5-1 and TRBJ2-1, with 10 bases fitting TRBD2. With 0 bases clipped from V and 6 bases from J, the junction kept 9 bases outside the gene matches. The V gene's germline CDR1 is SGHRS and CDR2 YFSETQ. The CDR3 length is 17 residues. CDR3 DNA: TGCGCCAGCAGCTTGGCCGGGACTAGCGTCACCGTCAATGAGCAGTTCTTC. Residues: CASSLAGTSVTVNEQFF.

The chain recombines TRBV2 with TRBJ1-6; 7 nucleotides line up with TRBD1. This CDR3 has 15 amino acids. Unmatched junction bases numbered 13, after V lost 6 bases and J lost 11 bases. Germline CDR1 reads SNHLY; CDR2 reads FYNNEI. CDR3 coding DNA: TGTGCCAGCAGGACACCGGGACAGCACGTCCCACCCCTCCACTTT. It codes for CASRTPGQHVPPLHF. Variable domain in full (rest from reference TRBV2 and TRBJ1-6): EPEVTQTPSHQVTQMGQEVILRCVPISNHLYFYWYRQILGQKVEFLVSFYNNEISEKSEIFDDQFSVERPDGSNFTLKIRSTKLEDSAMYFCASRTPGQHVPPLHFGNGTRLTVT.

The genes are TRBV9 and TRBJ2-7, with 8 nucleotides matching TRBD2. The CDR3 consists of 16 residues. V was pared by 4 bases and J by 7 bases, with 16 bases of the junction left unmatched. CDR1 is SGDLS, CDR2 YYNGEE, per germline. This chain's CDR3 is CASSPHARGAPGEQYF. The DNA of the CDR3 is TGTGCCAGCAGCCCCCATGCGCGGGGGGCGCCTGGTGAGCAGTACTTC.

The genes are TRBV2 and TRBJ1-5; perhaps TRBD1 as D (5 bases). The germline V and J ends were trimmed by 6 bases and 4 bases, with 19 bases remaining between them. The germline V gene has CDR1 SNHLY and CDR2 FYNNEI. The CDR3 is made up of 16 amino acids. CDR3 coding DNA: TGTGCCAGCAGGGAAACGGCCGGGGGAGGTAATCAGCCCCAGCATTTT. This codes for CASRETAGGGNQPQHF.

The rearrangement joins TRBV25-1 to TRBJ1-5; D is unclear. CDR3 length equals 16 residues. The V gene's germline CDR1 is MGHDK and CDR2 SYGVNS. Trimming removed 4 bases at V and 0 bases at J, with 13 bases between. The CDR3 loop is CASSGRNSVSNQPQHF. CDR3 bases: TGTGCCAGCAGTGGTCGGAACTCAGTTAGCAATCAGCCCCAGCATTTT. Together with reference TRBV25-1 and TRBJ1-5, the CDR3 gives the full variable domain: EADIYQTPRYLVIGTGKKITLECSQTMGHDKMYWYQQDPGMELHLIHYSYGVNSTEKGDLSSESTVSRIRTEHFPLTLESARPSHTSQYLCASSGRNSVSNQPQHFGDGTRLSIL.

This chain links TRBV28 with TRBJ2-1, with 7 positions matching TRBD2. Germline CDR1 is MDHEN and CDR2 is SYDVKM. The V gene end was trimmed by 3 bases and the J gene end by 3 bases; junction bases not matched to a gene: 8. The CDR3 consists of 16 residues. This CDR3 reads CASSFLDRGDYNEQFF. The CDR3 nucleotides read TGTGCCAGCAGTTTTTTGGATCGGGGGGACTACAATGAGCAGTTCTTC.

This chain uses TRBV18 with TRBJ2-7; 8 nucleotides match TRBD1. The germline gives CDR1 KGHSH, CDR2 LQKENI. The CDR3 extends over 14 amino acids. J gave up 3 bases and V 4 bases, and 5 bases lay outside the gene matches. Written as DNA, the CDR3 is TGTGCCAGCTCACTTCGAGGACAGGGCTACGAGCAGTACTTC. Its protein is CASSLRGQGYEQYF.

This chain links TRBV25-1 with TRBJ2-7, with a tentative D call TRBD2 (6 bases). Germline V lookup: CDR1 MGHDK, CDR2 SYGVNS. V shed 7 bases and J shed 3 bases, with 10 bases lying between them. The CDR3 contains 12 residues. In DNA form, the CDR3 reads TGTGCCAGCAAAGGGGACTTCTACGAGCAGTACTTC. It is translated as CASKGDFYEQYF.

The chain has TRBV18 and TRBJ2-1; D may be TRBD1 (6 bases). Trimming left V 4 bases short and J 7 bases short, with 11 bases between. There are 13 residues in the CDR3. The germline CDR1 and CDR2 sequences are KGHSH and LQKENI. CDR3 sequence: CASSLNQGNEQFF. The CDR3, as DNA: TGTGCCAGCTCACTAAACCAGGGGAATGAGCAGTTCTTC.

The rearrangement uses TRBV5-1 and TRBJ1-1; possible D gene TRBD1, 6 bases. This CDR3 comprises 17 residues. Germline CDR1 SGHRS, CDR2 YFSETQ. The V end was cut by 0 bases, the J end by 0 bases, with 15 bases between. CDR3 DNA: TGCGCCAGCAGCTTGGATACAGGGCCCGCAATGAACACTGAAGCTTTCTTT. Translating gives CASSLDTGPAMNTEAFF.

CDR3 in amino acids: CATGAGLYNEQFF. CDR3 DNA: TGTGCCACCGGAGCAGGGCTTTACAATGAGCAGTTCTTC. The genes are TRBV15 and TRBJ2-1; the D gene is possibly TRBD1 (5 bases). The germline V gene encodes CDR1 LNHNV and CDR2 YYDKDF (reference sequence). This CDR3 is 13 amino acids long. The V end was cut by 8 bases, the J end by 4 bases, with 12 bases between.

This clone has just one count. CDR3 region: CASSLDLRLHEQYF. The CDR3 DNA sequence: TGTGCCAGCAGCTTGGACCTCCGTCTCCACGAGCAGTACTTC. The rearrangement links TRBV5-4 to TRBJ2-7; D is unclear. This CDR3 has 14 residues. V lost 0 bases, J lost 5 bases, and 12 bases lay in between. Germline CDR1 SGHNT, CDR2 YYREEE (reference sequence).

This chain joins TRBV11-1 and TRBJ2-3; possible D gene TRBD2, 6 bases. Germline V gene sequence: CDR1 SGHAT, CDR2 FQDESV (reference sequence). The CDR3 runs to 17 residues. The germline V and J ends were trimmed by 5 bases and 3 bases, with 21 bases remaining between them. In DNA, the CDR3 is TGTGCCAGCAGCCAATTCTTTAGCCGGGAGTGGACAGATACGCAGTATTTT. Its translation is CASSQFFSREWTDTQYF.

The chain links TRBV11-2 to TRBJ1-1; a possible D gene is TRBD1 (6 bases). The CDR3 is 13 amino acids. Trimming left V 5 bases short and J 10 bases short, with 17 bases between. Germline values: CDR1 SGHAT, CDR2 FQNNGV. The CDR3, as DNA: TGTGCCAGCAGCCATAATGGGGGCGCGGGAGCTTTCTTT. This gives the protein CASSHNGGAGAFF. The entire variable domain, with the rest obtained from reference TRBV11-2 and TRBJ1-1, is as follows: EAGVAQSPRYKIIEKRQSVAFWCNPISGHATLYWYQQILGQGPKLLIQFQNNGVVDDSQLPKDRFSAERLKGVDSTLKIQPAKLEDSAVYLCASSHNGGAGAFFGQGTRLTVV.

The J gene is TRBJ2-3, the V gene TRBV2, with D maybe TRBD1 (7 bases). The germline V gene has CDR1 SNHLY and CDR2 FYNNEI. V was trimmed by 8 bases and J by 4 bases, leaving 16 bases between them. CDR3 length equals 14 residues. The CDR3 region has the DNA TGTGCCAGCCTCCCCAGGGGGGTCGCAGATACGCAGTATTTT. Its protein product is CASLPRGVADTQYF.